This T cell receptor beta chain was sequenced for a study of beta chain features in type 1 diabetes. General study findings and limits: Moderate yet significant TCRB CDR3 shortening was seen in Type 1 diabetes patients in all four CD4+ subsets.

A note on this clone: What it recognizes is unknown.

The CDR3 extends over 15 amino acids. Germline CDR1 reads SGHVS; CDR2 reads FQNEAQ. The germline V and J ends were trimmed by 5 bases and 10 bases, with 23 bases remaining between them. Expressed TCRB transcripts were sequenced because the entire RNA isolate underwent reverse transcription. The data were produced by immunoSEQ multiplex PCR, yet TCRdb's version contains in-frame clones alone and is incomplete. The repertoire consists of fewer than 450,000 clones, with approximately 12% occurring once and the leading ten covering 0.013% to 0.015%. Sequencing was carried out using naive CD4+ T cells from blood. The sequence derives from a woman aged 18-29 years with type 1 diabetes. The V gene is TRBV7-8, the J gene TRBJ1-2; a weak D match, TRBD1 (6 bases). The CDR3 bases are TGTGCCAGCAGCCCCAGTACAGGGAACCTCGAGGCCTACACCTTC. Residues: CASSPSTGNLEAYTF. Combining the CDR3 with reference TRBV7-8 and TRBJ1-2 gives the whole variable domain GAGVSQSPRYKVAKRGQDVALRCDPISGHVSLFWYQQALGQGPEFLTYFQNEAQLDKSGLPSDRFFAERPEGSVSTLKIQRTQQEDSAVYLCASSPSTGNLEAYTFGSGTRLTVV.